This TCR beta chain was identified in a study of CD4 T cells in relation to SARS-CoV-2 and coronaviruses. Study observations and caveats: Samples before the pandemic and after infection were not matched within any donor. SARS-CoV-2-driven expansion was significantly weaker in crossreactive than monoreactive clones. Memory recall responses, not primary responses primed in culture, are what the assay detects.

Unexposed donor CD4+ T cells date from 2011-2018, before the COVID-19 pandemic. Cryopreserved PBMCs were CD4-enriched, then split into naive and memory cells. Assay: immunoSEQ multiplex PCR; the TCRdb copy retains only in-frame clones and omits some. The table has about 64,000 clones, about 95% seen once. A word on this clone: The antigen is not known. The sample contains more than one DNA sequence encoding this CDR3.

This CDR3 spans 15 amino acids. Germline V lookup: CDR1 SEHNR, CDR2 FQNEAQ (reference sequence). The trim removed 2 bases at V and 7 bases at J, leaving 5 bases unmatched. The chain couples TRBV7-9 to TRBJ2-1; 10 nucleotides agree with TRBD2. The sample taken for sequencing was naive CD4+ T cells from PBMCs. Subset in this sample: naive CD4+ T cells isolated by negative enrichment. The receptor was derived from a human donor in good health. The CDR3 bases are TGTGCCAGCAGCTTACTAGCGGGAGTAGGTAATGAGCAGTTCTTC. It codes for CASSLLAGVGNEQFF.